This T cell receptor (beta chain) was sequenced for a study of blood T cell repertoires in COVID-19 (dated by TCRdb to the early 2020s). For context, the study as a whole: Collaborator samples came from the United States, Italy and Spain and covered acute and convalescent phases of COVID-19. The material from the prospective study consisted of cDNA or gDNA derived from T cells, B-cell-depleted T cells, or PBMCs. The dataset comprised deeply sampled blood TCRbeta repertoires from subjects exposed to, actively infected with, or recovered from COVID-19. The repertoires were made available in a free public database intended to serve as a resource for research on the immune response to SARS-CoV-2. The samples were drawn from two sources: the first 160 participants of the ongoing ImmuneRACE study, and 1,000 to 1,500 subjects contributed by 6 global collaborators. The sample metadata nearly always contained a de-identified subject ID, COVID-19 status, age in years and sex. Where HLA class I and class II types were available, the types were taken from metadata supplied by the sample provider, not from assay-based typing. Study-wide conclusions, independent of this receptor: The amount of clinical and demographic metadata varied by source and participant and was provided uncurated.

Participants in the prospective study were enrolled through a virtual design, were aged 18 to 89 years, and lived in approximately 25 United States geographic areas. In the prospective study, cohorts were assigned on the basis of participant-reported clinical history obtained from a screening survey and a study questionnaire. Mobile phlebotomists in the prospective study collected whole blood, serum and a nasopharyngeal or oropharyngeal swab from every participant. Additional blood draws and questionnaires over a 2-month period could optionally be provided by prospective study participants. Blood samples from the prospective study were shipped frozen or at room temperature prior to DNA extraction. TCRbeta CDR3 regions were amplified from genomic DNA by means of the immunoSEQ Assay, a bias-controlled multiplex PCR. The source study handled its data this way. The number of nucleated cells in each sample was estimated by amplification of reference gene primers within the assay. To quantify the absolute abundance of each unique TCRbeta CDR3 rearrangement, sequence reads were collapsed and filtered. For each sample, productive Simpson clonality was calculated by taking the square root of Simpson's diversity index across productive rearrangements. Entries here come from immuneACCESS through TCRdb and include only in-frame sequences with V and J called. Some clones fail to appear in such tables; in the studies checked, an unresolved V gene covers under half of the shortfall, and the cause of the remainder is unknown. V and J calls and clone size follow that table, whereas D and trimming were derived from the DNA. This sample holds 350,000 to 400,000 clones; approximately 88% were observed only once. Of the sample, more than 0.9% is held by the ten largest clones.

In regard to this clone: This clone's antigen is unknown. Base qualities are not provided; no much larger clone lies one nucleotide away.

The CDR3, from cysteine to phenylalanine, totals 16 residues. CDR3 DNA is the only sequence kept; it has 48 bases, read in frame from the first base. This sequence was found in a woman in her 30s with acute COVID-19. The rearrangement combines TRBV21-1 with TRBJ2-1; the D call TRBD2 from the table was never checked on the DNA. TRBV21-1 is described as a pseudogene. Sequencing used PBMCs or T cells enriched from blood (not recorded which). The CDR3 protein sequence reads: CASSKHGTSGGNEQFF. The nucleotides are TGTGCCAGCAGCAAACACGGGACTAGCGGGGGCAATGAGCAGTTCTTC.